Many counts were recorded for the clone carrying this TCR beta chain. Its specificity is unknown. In the library, individual cDNA molecules carried attached unique molecular identifiers. In TCRdb, the 5' RACE reads were re-called with MiXCR into one record per CDR3 protein. The table lists around 60,000 distinct CDR3 sequences, roughly an eighth of them singletons. The CDR3 has 14 residues. Per germline, CDR1 MNHNS and CDR2 SASEGT. The germline V and J ends were trimmed by 0 bases and 4 bases, with 9 bases remaining between them. This sample stems from a study of early T cells in non-severe SARS-CoV-2 infection. Study summary: Sequenced material consisted of bulk RNA (from unsorted whole blood), and chains were unpaired.

Notes on the study in general: Reliance on VDJdb matching favored anti-spike CD8 responses; private and CD4 specificities were missed.

The clonotype comes from an adult who was a healthcare worker with PCR-confirmed SARS-CoV-2 infection or an uninfected control (not recorded which). This chain uses TRBV6-1 with TRBJ1-2; D gene uncertain. Sequencing used whole blood. This CDR3 reads CASSEALTVYGYTF. DNA for the CDR3: TGTGCCAGCAGTGAAGCGCTAACGGTCTATGGCTACACCTTC.